This entry lists 18 T cell receptor beta chains sequenced from one sample in a study of cytomegalovirus exposure and HLA in healthy donors. With 60 Vbeta and 13 Jbeta primers, the PCR was carried out. Generated by immunoSEQ multiplex PCR, the TCRdb table keeps only in-frame clones and is missing some. The sample carries about 71,000 clones, 60% to 70% recorded once. The sample taken for sequencing was PBMCs. The receptors shown here come from a man between 40 and 49 years old in good health and CMV-seropositive.

This sequence joins TRBV25-1 and TRBJ1-6; D not certain. Germline CDR1 reads MGHDK; CDR2 reads SYGVNS. Trimming took off 5 bases at V and 8 bases at J, with 16 bases between the two ends. The CDR3 extends over 15 amino acids. CDR3 sequence: CASSKRGGLDSPLHF. The CDR3 DNA reads TGTGCCAGCAGTAAACGGGGAGGGTTGGATTCACCCCTCCACTTT.

This clone came up a few times. The rearrangement uses TRBV10-3 and TRBJ2-7; D gene unclear. Germline values: CDR1 ENHRY, CDR2 SYGVKD. V was pared by 11 bases and J by 0 bases, with 14 bases between. The CDR3 loop spans 13 amino acids. The CDR3 is CASLDTDSYEQYF. The CDR3 DNA sequence: TGTGCCTCCCTCGACACCGACTCCTACGAGCAGTACTTC.

This clone counts as medium-sized. V usage is TRBV28 and J usage is TRBJ1-3, with TRBD1 matching over 9 bases. Germline trimming cut 8 bases from V and 1 base from J; bases unmatched to any gene: 6. Per germline, CDR1 MDHEN and CDR2 SYDVKM. This CDR3 comprises 15 residues. CDR3 in amino acids: CASHLGQGSGNTIYF. The CDR3 DNA reads as TGTGCCAGCCACCTGGGACAGGGATCTGGAAACACCATATATTTT.

A few counts support this clone. The chain links TRBV7-2 to TRBJ1-5; TRBD1 agrees at 8 bases. Germline V gene sequence: CDR1 SGHTA, CDR2 FQGNSA. V lost 5 bases to trimming and J lost 3 bases; unmatched junction nucleotides: 6. The CDR3 runs to 15 residues. The CDR3 DNA sequence: TGTGCCAGCAGCCCCCGGACAGGGATCAATCAGCCCCAGCATTTT. Amino acids: CASSPRTGINQPQHF.

J is TRBJ1-1 and V is TRBV5-1; 9 nucleotides match TRBD1. Looked up from germline, CDR1 is SGHRS and CDR2 is YFSETQ. This CDR3 contains 13 residues. J was trimmed by 5 bases and V by 6 bases; bases with no gene match: 5. The CDR3 here is CASKGTGLTEAFF. The CDR3 nucleotides are TGCGCCAGCAAGGGGACAGGGTTGACTGAAGCTTTCTTT.

V and J are TRBV15 and TRBJ1-4; possible D gene TRBD1, 6 bases. The CDR3 is 15 amino acids. Looked up from germline, CDR1 is LNHNV and CDR2 is YYDKDF (reference sequence). Trimming stripped 2 bases from V and 6 bases from J, with 13 bases between. This chain's CDR3 is CATSRSTGRDEKLFF. The CDR3 DNA reads as TGTGCCACCAGCAGATCCACAGGGAGGGATGAAAAACTGTTTTTT.

The chain carries TRBV6-1 and TRBJ1-1; TRBD1 matches at 8 bases. In germline, CDR1 is MNHNS, CDR2 SASEGT. Trimming removed 9 bases from V and 5 bases from J; junction bases left unmatched: 11. The CDR3 length is 14 residues. The CDR3 bases are TGTGCCAGTTGGGGCCAGGGGGCGCGTACTGAAGCTTTCTTT. Translating gives CASWGQGARTEAFF.

This clone was recorded once. The CDR3 DNA is TGTGCCAGCAGCTTAGGGGGACTAGCACCTCCTGGGAATGAGCAGTTCTTC. Protein product: CASSLGGLAPPGNEQFF. This chain links TRBV7-3 with TRBJ2-1; the match to TRBD2 covers 9 bases. This CDR3 contains 17 residues. CDR1 is SGHTA, CDR2 FQGTGA, per germline. Losses at the gene ends were 2 bases for V and 7 bases for J; bases not matched to a gene: 12.

This clone was observed a handful of times. The rearrangement uses TRBV28 and TRBJ2-4; D is possibly TRBD2 (5 bases). Germline V gene sequence: CDR1 MDHEN, CDR2 SYDVKM. The CDR3 has 14 amino acids. V lost 8 bases and J lost 2, with 13 bases in between. The chain's CDR3 is CASRGPPPKNIQYF. CDR3 coding DNA: TGTGCCAGCCGGGGTCCCCCACCCAAAAACATTCAGTACTTC. The full variable domain, with the rest looked up from reference TRBV28 and TRBJ2-4, is DVKVTQSSRYLVKRTGEKVFLECVQDMDHENMFWYRQDPGLGLRLIYFSYDVKMKEKGDIPEGYSVSREKKERFSLILESASTNQTSMYLCASRGPPPKNIQYFGAGTRLSVL.

The CDR3 region is CASSQGDSSYEQYF. CDR3 nucleotides: TGTGCCAGCAGCCAAGGCGACAGCTCCTACGAGCAGTACTTC. The chain employs TRBV4-2 and TRBJ2-7; tentatively, D is TRBD1 (5 bases). The V end lost 1 base, the J end lost 0 bases, and 7 bases lay between the germline ends. This CDR3 is built from 14 residues. Germline CDR1 reads LGHNA; CDR2 reads YNFKEQ.

The chain combines TRBV18 with TRBJ1-3; D may be TRBD1 (5 bases). The germline gives CDR1 KGHSH, CDR2 LQKENI. The CDR3 extends over 15 amino acids. Trimming took off 4 bases at V and 3 bases at J, with 13 bases between the two ends. CDR3 sequence reads: CASSLEGAGGNTIYF. Here the CDR3 DNA reads TGTGCCAGCTCACTAGAAGGGGCAGGTGGAAACACCATATATTTT.

This clone was counted a few times. CDR3 DNA: TGTGCCAGCAGCCCCGGACTAGGAGGCCTCTCCTCCTACGAGCAGTACTTC. It is translated as CASSPGLGGLSSYEQYF. The chain is built from TRBV9 and TRBJ2-7; 7 bases agree with TRBD2. The germline V gene has CDR1 SGDLS and CDR2 YYNGEE. V was clipped by 4 bases and J by 0 bases; unmatched bases: 13. The CDR3 length is 17 residues.

This chain joins TRBV28 and TRBJ1-2; the match to TRBD1 covers 7 bases. This CDR3 spans 14 amino acids. Germline trimming cut 4 bases from V and 8 bases from J; bases unmatched to any gene: 10. The V gene's germline CDR1 is MDHEN and CDR2 SYDVKM. The CDR3 bases are TGTGCCAGCAGTTCATCCCAGGGGGACGGGGGCTACACCTTC. It translates to CASSSSQGDGGYTF.

This chain uses TRBV13 with TRBJ2-1; D not certain. Trimming pared 4 bases from V and 9 bases from J, leaving 7 bases between. The CDR3 is 11 residues long. Germline V gene lookup returns CDR1 PRHDT and CDR2 FYEKMQ (reference sequence). The CDR3, as DNA: TGTGCCAGCAGCTCCCGGAGTGAGCAGTTCTTC. It encodes CASSSRSEQFF.

The V gene is TRBV4-1, the J gene TRBJ1-1; 8 bases align to TRBD1. The CDR3 consists of 17 residues. CDR1 is MGHRA and CDR2 is YSYEKL in the germline V gene. After removal of 4 bases from V and 0 bases from J, the junction contained 10 bases not matched to a gene. CDR3 sequence reads: CASSPQGQGKMNTEAFF. The CDR3 nucleotides are TGCGCCAGCAGCCCCCAAGGACAGGGCAAAATGAACACTGAAGCTTTCTTT.

V is TRBV5-8 and J is TRBJ1-5; D unclear. Germline V lookup: CDR1 SGHTS, CDR2 YDEGEE. CDR3 length: 12 residues. V shed 4 bases and J shed 3 bases, with 5 bases lying between them. The CDR3 DNA sequence: TGTGCCAGCAGCCCCTACAATCAGCCCCAGCATTTT. Amino acids: CASSPYNQPQHF. The whole variable domain, filled in from reference TRBV5-8 and TRBJ1-5, reads EAGVTQSPTHLIKTRGQQATLRCSPISGHTSVYWYQQALGLGLQFLLWYDEGEERNRGNFPPRFSGRQFPNYSSELNVNALELEDSALYLCASSPYNQPQHFGDGTRLSIL.

The chain is built from TRBV7-2 and TRBJ1-1; a possible D gene is TRBD1 (6 bases). Per the germline V gene, CDR1 is SGHTA and CDR2 is FQGNSA. Between the trimmed V and J ends, which lost 1 base and 12 bases, there was a span of 21 bases. The CDR3 has 15 amino acids. In DNA form, the CDR3 reads TGTGCCAGCAGCTTAGGACAACCGAGGTTGGGACACCCTTTCTTT. This translates into CASSLGQPRLGHPFF.

V usage is TRBV7-2 and J usage is TRBJ2-3, with TRBD1 identical over 11 bases. V was clipped by 5 bases and J by 8 bases; unmatched bases: 9. This CDR3 comprises 15 residues. Germline V gene lookup returns CDR1 SGHTA and CDR2 FQGNSA. CDR3 sequence: CASSPRTGGAVTQYF. The CDR3 nucleotides are TGTGCCAGCAGCCCAAGGACAGGGGGCGCGGTTACGCAGTATTTT.